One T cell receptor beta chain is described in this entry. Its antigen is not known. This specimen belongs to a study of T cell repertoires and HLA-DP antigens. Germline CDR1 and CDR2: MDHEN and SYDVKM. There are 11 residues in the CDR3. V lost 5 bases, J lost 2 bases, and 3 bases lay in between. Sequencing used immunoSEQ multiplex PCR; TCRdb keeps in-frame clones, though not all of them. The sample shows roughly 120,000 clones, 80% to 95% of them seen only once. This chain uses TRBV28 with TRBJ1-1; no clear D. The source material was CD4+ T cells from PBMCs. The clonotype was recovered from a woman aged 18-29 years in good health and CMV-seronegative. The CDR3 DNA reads TGTGCCAGCAGTCCTAACACTGAAGCTTTCTTT. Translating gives CASSPNTEAFF.